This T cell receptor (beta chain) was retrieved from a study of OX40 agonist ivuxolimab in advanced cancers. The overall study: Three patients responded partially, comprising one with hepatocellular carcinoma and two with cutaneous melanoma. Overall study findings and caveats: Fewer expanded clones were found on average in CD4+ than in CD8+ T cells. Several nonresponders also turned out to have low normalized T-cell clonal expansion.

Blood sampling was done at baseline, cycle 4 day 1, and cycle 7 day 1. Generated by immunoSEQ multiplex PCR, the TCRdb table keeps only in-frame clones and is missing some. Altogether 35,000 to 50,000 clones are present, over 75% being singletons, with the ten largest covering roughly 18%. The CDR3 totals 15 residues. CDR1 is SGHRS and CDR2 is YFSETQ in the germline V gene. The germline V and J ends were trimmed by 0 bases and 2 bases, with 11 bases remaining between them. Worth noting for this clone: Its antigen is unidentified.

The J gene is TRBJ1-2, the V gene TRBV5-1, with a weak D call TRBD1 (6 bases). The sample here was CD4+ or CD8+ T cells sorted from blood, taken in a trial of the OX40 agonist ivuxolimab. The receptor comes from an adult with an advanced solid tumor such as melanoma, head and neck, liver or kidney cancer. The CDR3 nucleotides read TGCGCCAGCAGCTTGGAACAGGGTGGAAACTATGGCTACACCTTC. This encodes CASSLEQGGNYGYTF.